A single sample is the source of the 9 T cell receptor beta chains below, sequenced in a study of cytomegalovirus exposure and HLA in healthy donors. 60 Vbeta and 13 Jbeta primers were used in PCR. Method: immunoSEQ multiplex PCR; TCRdb's copy keeps in-frame clones and lacks some. The sample comprises over 100,000 clones, 79% of which are singletons, and 1.1% rests with the top ten. The sequencing input was PBMCs. These receptor sequences come from a male donor in good health and CMV-seronegative.

The chain employs TRBV5-4 and TRBJ2-5; a possible D gene is TRBD2 (5 bases). Germline values: CDR1 SGHNT, CDR2 YYREEE (reference sequence). V lost 4 bases to trimming and J lost 6 bases, with 10 bases between them. This CDR3 comprises 12 residues. Written as DNA, the CDR3 is TGTGCCAGCAGCCCCGGAGGCCAGACCCAGTACTTC. Amino acids: CASSPGGQTQYF.

Here the CDR3 DNA reads TGCGCCAGCAGCTTCGGCGGGGGGACCTACAATGAGCAGTTCTTC. This sequence encodes CASSFGGGTYNEQFF. This chain uses TRBV5-1 with TRBJ2-1; 8 bases align to TRBD2. This CDR3 region has 15 residues. Losses at the gene ends were 2 bases for V and 2 bases for J; bases not matched to a gene: 3. The V gene's germline CDR1 is SGHRS and CDR2 YFSETQ.

CDR3 bases: TGCGCCAGCAGCTTGGGATCGGGCTCTGGAAACACCATATATTTT. This sequence encodes CASSLGSGSGNTIYF. The chain has TRBV5-1 and TRBJ1-3; no definite D call. V was shortened by 0 bases and J by 0 bases, with 7 bases between the two germline ends. The CDR3 length is 15 residues. CDR1 and CDR2 (germline): SGHRS, YFSETQ.

In this sample, this clone turned up once. This chain joins TRBV5-1 and TRBJ2-3; 7 bases agree with TRBD1. This CDR3 comprises 16 residues. Germline CDR1 is SGHRS and CDR2 is YFSETQ. V lost 4 bases to trimming and J lost 0 bases; unmatched junction nucleotides: 8. Here the CDR3 reads CASSLADRASTDTQYF. The CDR3 coding sequence is TGCGCCAGCAGCCTGGCCGACAGGGCTAGCACAGATACGCAGTATTTT.

This chain uses TRBV12-1 with TRBJ1-2. TRBV12-1 is noted as a pseudogene. There are 14 residues in the CDR3. CDR3 sequence (DNA): TGTGCCAGCAGCTGTGGACGGGGTAACTATGGCTACACCTTC. It translates to CASSCGRGNYGYTF.

This clone has a single count. The chain combines TRBV19 with TRBJ2-3, with 7 positions matching TRBD1. This CDR3 comprises 15 residues. Germline V lookup: CDR1 LNHDA, CDR2 SQIVND (reference sequence). The trim removed 3 bases at V and 2 bases at J, leaving 5 bases unmatched. In DNA, the CDR3 is TGTGCCAGTAGTATGGGGGACAGTTCCACAGATACGCAGTATTTT. This codes for CASSMGDSSTDTQYF. Together with reference TRBV19 and TRBJ2-3, the CDR3 gives the full variable domain: DGGITQSPKYLFRKEGQNVTLSCEQNLNHDAMYWYRQDPGQGLRLIYYSQIVNDFQKGDIAEGYSVSREKKESFPLTVTSAQKNPTAFYLCASSMGDSSTDTQYFGPGTRLTVL.

V is TRBV15 and J is TRBJ2-5; 7 bases align to TRBD2. From germline, CDR1 is LNHNV and CDR2 YYDKDF (reference sequence). The CDR3 covers 15 residues. V dropped 0 bases and J dropped 4; count of bases not matched to a gene: 5. This CDR3 reads CATSRDRASGETQYF. As DNA, the CDR3 is TGTGCCACCAGCAGAGATAGGGCTAGCGGAGAGACCCAGTACTTC.

The V and J genes are TRBV9 and TRBJ2-1; tentatively, D is TRBD1 (5 bases). Germline CDR1 is SGDLS and CDR2 is YYNGEE. The germline V and J ends were trimmed by 4 bases and 2 bases, with 13 bases remaining between them. The CDR3 contains 15 residues. CDR3 amino acids: CASSPRQGTYNEQFF. As DNA, the CDR3 is TGTGCCAGCAGCCCCCGGCAGGGAACCTACAATGAGCAGTTCTTC.

J is TRBJ1-1 and V is TRBV6-5; no reliable D call. The germline V gene encodes CDR1 MNHEY and CDR2 SVGAGI. V lost 2 bases and J lost 0, with 7 bases in between. The CDR3 extends over 14 amino acids. CDR3 bases: TGTGCCAGCAGTTACGATGCGGTGAACACTGAAGCTTTCTTT. Translation gives CASSYDAVNTEAFF.